Each of the 3 T cell receptor beta chains below was sequenced from the same sample in a study of blood T cells in healthy people across ages. A second PCR, run for about 7 to 12 cycles, used a sample-barcoded 5' primer plus a J-beta primer mix. TCRdb passed the 5' RACE reads through MiXCR, listing each CDR3 protein once. The repertoire has over 1,500,000 distinct CDR3 sequences, about 50% of them found once; the top ten carry less than 2.5%. Sequenced input: blood. Receptors were obtained from a woman between 35 and 50 years old in good health.

This chain links TRBV6-1 with TRBJ2-7, with D perhaps TRBD2 (5 bases). V lost 6 bases to trimming and J lost 7 bases, with 10 bases between them. Germline CDR1 and CDR2: MNHNS and SASEGT. The CDR3 covers 11 residues. The CDR3 region has the DNA TGTGCCAGCAGAGACTATCGAGAGCAGTACTTC. Its translation: CASRDYREQYF.

V is TRBV6-1 and J is TRBJ1-2, with 9 bases matching TRBD1. From germline, CDR1 is MNHNS and CDR2 SASEGT. This CDR3 region has 18 residues. With V trimmed by 0 bases and J by 5 bases, 13 bases remained unmatched. DNA for the CDR3: TGTGCCAGCAGTGAAGCCCGAACAGGGGGCGCGAAATTTTATGGCTACACCTTC. Translating it yields CASSEARTGGAKFYGYTF.

The chain couples TRBV7-2 to TRBJ2-1; no definite D call. CDR3 length equals 12 residues. Germline V gene lookup returns CDR1 SGHTA and CDR2 FQGNSA. With 4 bases removed from V and 7 bases from J, the gap between germline ends came to 8 bases. For the CDR3, the DNA is TGTGCCAGCAGCTCTAATTCGAATGAGCAGTTCTTC. Translation: CASSSNSNEQFF.